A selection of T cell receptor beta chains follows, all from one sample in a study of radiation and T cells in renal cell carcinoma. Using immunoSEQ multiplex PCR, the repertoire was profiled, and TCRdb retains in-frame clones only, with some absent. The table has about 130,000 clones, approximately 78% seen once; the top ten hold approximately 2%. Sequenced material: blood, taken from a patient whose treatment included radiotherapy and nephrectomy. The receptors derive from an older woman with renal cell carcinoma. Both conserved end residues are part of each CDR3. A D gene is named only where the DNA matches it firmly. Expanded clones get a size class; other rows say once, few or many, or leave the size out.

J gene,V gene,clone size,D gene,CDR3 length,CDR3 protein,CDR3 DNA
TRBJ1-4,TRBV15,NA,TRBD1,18,CATSSPGQGFETNEKLFF,TGTGCCACCAGCAGCCCGGGACAGGGGTTTGAGACTAATGAAAAACTGTTTTTT
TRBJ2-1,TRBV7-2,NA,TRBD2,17,CASITYSGLAVGGEQFF,TGTGCCAGCATTACTTACTCGGGACTAGCGGTGGGGGGTGAGCAGTTCTTC
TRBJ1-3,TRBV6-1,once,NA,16,CASSEAAMTAGNTIYF,TGTGCCAGCAGTGAAGCTGCTATGACAGCTGGAAACACCATATATTTT
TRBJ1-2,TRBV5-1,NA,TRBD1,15,CASSLGGQGAYGYTF,TGCGCCAGCAGCTTGGGTGGACAGGGGGCCTATGGCTACACCTTC
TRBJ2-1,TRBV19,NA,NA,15,CASSIRRANGGEQFF,TGTGCCAGTAGTATTAGGAGGGCGAACGGTGGTGAGCAGTTCTTC
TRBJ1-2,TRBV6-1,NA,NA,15,CASSEGSQGGYGYTF,TGTGCCAGCAGTGAGGGATCCCAGGGCGGCTATGGCTACACCTTC
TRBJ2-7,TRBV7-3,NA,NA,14,CASSLDAGPREQYF,TGTGCCAGCAGCCTAGATGCAGGGCCCCGGGAGCAGTACTTC
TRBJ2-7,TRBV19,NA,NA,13,CASSRDGFYEQYF,TGTGCCAGTAGTAGGGACGGATTCTACGAGCAGTACTTC
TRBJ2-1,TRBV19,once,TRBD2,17,CASSRRLAGSSYNEQFF,TGTGCCAGTAGTCGAAGACTAGCGGGGAGCTCCTACAATGAGCAGTTCTTC
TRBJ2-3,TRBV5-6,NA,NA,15,CASSQGLPATDTQYF,TGTGCCAGCAGCCAAGGGCTTCCTGCCACAGATACGCAGTATTTT
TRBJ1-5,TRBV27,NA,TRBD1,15,CASSPSGGERQPQHF,TGTGCCAGCAGTCCGTCAGGGGGGGAGCGTCAGCCCCAGCATTTT
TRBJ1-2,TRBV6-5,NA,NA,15,CASSFPRGGGYGYTF,TGTGCCAGCAGTTTCCCCCGGGGGGGAGGCTATGGCTACACCTTC
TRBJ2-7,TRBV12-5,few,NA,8,CASDEQYF,TGTGCTAGTGATGAGCAGTACTTC
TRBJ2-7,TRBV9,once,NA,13,CASSVGGPYEQYF,TGTGCCAGCAGCGTAGGGGGCCCCTACGAGCAGTACTTC
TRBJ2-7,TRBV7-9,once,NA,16,CASRRLDLASEYEQYF,TGTGCCAGCAGGAGATTGGATCTCGCATCCGAGTACGAGCAGTACTTC
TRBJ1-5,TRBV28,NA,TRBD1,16,CASSPITGGVGSTQHF,TGTGCCAGCAGCCCAATCACAGGGGGCGTTGGGTCGACCCAGCATTTT
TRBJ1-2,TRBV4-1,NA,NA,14,CASRYRTDNYGYTF,TGCGCCAGCAGGTACCGGACAGACAACTATGGCTACACCTTC
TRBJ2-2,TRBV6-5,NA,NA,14,CASSSRVDTGELFF,TGTGCCAGCAGTTCCAGGGTGGACACCGGGGAGCTGTTTTTT
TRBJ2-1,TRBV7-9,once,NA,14,CASSTSGPYNEQFF,TGTGCCAGCAGTACTTCAGGCCCCTACAATGAGCAGTTCTTC
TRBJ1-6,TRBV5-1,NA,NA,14,CASRPGTRSSPLHF,TGCGCCAGCAGGCCCGGGACCAGGAGCTCACCCCTCCACTTT
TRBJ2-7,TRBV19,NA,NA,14,CASSTPPRTHEQYF,TGTGCCAGTAGTACCCCGCCCCGCACCCACGAGCAGTACTTC
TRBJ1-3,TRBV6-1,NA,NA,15,CASSLDINSGNTIYF,TGTGCCAGCAGCCTTGACATCAACTCTGGAAACACCATATATTTT
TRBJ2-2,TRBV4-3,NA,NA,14,CASSQTSNTGELFF,TGCGCCAGCAGTCAGACATCTAACACCGGGGAGCTGTTTTTT
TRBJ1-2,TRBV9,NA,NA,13,CASSLMGNYGYTF,TGTGCCAGCAGCCTAATGGGTAACTATGGCTACACCTTC
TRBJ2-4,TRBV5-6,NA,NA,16,CASSFWVALAKNIQYF,TGTGCCAGCAGCTTTTGGGTAGCCCTAGCCAAAAACATTCAGTACTTC
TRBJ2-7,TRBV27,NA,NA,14,CASRTGSSSYEQYF,TGTGCCAGCAGGACAGGATCGAGCTCCTACGAGCAGTACTTC
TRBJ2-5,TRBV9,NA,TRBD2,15,CASSVASGMRETQYF,TGTGCCAGCAGCGTAGCAAGCGGGATGCGCGAGACCCAGTACTTC